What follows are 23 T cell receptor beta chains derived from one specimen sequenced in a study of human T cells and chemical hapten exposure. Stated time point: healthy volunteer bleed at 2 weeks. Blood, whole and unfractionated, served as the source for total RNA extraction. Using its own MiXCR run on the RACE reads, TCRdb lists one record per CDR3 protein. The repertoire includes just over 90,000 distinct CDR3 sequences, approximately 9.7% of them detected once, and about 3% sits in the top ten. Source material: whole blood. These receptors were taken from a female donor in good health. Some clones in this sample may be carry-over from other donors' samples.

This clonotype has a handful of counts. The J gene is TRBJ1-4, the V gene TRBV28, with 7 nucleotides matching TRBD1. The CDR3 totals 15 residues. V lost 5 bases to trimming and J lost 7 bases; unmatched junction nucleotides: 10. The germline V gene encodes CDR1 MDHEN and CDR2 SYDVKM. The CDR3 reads CASSPRQGAGEKLFF. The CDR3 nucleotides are TGTGCCAGCAGTCCCCGACAGGGAGCGGGTGAAAAACTGTTTTTT.

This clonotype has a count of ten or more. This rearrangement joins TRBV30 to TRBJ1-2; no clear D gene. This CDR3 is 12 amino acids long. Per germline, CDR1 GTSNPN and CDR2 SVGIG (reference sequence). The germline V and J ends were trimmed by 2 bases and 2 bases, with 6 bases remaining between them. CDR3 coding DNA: TGTGCCTGGAGTTTTTTGAACTATGGCTACACCTTC. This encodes CAWSFLNYGYTF.

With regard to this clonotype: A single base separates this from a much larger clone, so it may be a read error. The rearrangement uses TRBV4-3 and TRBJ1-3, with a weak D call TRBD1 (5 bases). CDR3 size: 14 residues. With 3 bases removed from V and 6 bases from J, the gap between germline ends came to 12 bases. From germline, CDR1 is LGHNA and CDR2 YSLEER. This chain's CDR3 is CASSHTDSTNTIYF. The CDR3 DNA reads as TGCGCCAGCAGCCACACAGACAGTACAAACACCATATATTTT.

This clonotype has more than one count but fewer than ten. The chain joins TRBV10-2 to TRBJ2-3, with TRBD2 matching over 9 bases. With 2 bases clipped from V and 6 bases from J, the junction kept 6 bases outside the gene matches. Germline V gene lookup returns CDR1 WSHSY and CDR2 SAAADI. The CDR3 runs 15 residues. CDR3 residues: CASSEVSGSSDTQYF. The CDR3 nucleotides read TGCGCCAGCAGTGAGGTTAGCGGGAGTTCGGATACGCAGTATTTT.

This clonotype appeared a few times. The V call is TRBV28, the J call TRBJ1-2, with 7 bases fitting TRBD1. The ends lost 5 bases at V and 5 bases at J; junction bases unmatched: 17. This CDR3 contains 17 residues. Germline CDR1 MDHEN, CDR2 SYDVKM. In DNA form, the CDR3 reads TGTGCCAGCAGTGTTTTGGGGACAGCTGCCGAACCTTATGGCTACACCTTC. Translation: CASSVLGTAAEPYGYTF.

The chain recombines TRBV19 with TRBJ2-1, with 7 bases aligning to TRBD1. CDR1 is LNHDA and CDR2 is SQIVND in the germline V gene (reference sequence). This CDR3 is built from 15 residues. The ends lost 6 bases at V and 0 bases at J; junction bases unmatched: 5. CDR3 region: CASRRDSSSYNEQFF. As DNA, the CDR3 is TGTGCCAGTAGGAGGGACAGTAGCTCCTACAATGAGCAGTTCTTC.

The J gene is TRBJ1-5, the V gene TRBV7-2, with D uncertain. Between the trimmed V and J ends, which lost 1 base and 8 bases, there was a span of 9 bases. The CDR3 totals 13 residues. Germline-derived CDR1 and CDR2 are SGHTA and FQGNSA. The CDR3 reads CASSLDRSEPQHF. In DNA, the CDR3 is TGTGCCAGCAGCTTAGACCGTTCAGAGCCCCAGCATTTT.

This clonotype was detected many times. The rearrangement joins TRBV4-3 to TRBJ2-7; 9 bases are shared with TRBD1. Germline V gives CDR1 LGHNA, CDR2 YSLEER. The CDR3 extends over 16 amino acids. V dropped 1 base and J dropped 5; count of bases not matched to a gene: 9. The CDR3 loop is CASSQATGTGSDEQYF. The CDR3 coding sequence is TGCGCCAGCAGCCAAGCTACCGGGACAGGGTCTGACGAGCAGTACTTC.

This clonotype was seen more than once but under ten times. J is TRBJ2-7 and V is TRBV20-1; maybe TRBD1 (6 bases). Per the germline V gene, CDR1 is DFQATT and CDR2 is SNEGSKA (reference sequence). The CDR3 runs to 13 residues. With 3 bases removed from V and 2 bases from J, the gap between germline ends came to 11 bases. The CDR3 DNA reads TGCAGTGCTAGGGCTACAGGGACCTACGAGCAGTACTTC. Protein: CSARATGTYEQYF.

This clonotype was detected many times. The CDR3, as DNA: TGTGCCAGCAGTTACCCCAGCGGGAGGAGCGAGCAGTACTTC. This translates into CASSYPSGRSEQYF. The rearrangement joins TRBV6-2 or TRBV6-3 to TRBJ2-7; TRBD2 aligns across 9 bases. Germline loops: CDR1 MNHEY, CDR2 SVGEGT. The ends lost 2 bases at V and 6 bases at J; junction bases unmatched: 5. The CDR3 is made up of 14 amino acids.

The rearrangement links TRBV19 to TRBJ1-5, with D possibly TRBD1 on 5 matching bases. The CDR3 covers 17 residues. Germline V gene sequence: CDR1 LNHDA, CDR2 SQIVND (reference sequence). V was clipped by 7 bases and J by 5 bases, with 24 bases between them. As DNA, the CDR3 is TGTGCCAGTACACCAGACACCTTCCGGGACGGAGATCAGCCCCAGCATTTT. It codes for CASTPDTFRDGDQPQHF.

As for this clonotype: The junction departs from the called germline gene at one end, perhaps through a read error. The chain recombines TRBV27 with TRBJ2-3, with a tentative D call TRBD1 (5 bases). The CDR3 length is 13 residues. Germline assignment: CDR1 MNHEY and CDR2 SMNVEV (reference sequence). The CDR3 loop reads CASSFQGPDTRYF. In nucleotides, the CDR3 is TGTGCCAGCAGTTTTCAGGGCCCAGATACGCGGTATTTT.

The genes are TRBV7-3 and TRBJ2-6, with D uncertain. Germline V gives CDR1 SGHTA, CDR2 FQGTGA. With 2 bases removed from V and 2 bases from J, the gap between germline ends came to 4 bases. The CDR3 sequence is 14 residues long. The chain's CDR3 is CASSLAAGANVLTF. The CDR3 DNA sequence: TGTGCCAGCAGCTTAGCGGCTGGGGCCAACGTCCTGACTTTC.

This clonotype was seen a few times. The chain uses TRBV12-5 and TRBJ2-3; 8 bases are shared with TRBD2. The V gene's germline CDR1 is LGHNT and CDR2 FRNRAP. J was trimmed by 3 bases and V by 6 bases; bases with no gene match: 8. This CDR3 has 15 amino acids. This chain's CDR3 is CASGPAGGTTDTQYF. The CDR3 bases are TGTGCTAGTGGACCGGCGGGGGGCACAACAGATACGCAGTATTTT.

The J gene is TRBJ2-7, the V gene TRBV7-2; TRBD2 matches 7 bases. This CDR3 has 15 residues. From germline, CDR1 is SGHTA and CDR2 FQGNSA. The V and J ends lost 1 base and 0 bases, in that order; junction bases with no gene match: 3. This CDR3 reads CASSLVRGGSYEQYF. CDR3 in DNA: TGTGCCAGCAGCTTAGTGCGCGGGGGCTCCTACGAGCAGTACTTC.

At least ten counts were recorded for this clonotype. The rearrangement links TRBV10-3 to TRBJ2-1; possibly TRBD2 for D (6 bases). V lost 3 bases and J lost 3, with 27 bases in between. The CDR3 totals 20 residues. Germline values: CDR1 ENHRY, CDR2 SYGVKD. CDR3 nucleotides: TGTGCCATCAGTGATGAGTATTCGGGGGACGGGAGAGGTGTCTACAATGAGCAGTTCTTC. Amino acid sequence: CAISDEYSGDGRGVYNEQFF.

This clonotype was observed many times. CDR3 region: CASSSGRGNYEQYF. CDR3 bases: TGTGCCAGCAGCTCCGGTAGAGGGAACTACGAGCAGTACTTC. The rearrangement uses TRBV7-6 and TRBJ2-7, with a tentative D call TRBD2 (5 bases). Germline V CDR1 and CDR2: SGHVS, FNYEAQ. Between the trimmed V and J ends, which lost 4 bases and 3 bases, there was a span of 13 bases. This CDR3 spans 14 amino acids.

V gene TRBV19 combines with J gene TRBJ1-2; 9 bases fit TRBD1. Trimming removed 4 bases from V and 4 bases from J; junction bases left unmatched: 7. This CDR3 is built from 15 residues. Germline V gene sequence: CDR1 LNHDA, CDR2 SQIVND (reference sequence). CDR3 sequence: CASSTRTGASYGYTF. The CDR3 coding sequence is TGTGCCAGTAGTACCAGGACAGGGGCTAGCTATGGCTACACCTTC.

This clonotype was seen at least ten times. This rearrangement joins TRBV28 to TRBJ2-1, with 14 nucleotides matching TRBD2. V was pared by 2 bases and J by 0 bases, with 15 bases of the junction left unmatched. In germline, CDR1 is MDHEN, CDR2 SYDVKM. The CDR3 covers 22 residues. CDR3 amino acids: CASSLAPRLAGGAPSSYNEQFF. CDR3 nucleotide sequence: TGTGCCAGCAGTTTAGCCCCCCGACTAGCGGGAGGGGCCCCTAGCTCCTACAATGAGCAGTTCTTC.

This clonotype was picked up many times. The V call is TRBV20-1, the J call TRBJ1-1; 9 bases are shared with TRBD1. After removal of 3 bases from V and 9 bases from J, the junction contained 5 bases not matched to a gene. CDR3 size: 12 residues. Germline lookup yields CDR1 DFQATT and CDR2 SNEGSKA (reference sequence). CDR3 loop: CSASEDRGKAFF. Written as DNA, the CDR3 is TGCAGTGCTAGCGAGGACAGGGGCAAAGCTTTCTTT.

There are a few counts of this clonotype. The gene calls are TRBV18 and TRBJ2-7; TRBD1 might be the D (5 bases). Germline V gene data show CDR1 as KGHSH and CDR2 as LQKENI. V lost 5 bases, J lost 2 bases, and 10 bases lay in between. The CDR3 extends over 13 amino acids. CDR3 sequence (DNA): TGTGCCAGCTCAACACAGGAGACCTACGAGCAGTACTTC. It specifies CASSTQETYEQYF.

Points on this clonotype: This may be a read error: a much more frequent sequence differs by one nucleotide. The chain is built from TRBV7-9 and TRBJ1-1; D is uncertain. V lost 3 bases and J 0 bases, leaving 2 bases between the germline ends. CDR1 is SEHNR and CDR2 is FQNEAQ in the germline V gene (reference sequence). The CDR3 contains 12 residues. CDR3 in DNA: TGTGCCAGCAGCTTCATGAACACTGAAGCTTTCTTT. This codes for CASSFMNTEAFF.

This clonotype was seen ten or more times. CDR3 nucleotide sequence: TGTGCCAGCACAGGGGGCAACTATGGCTACACCTTC. Translation gives CASTGGNYGYTF. The chain carries TRBV28 and TRBJ1-2; 8 positions match TRBD1. This CDR3 is 12 amino acids long. In germline, CDR1 is MDHEN, CDR2 SYDVKM. After removal of 7 bases from V and 2 bases from J, the junction contained 0 bases not matched to a gene.